The source of this T cell receptor beta chain is a study of blood T cell repertoires in COVID-19. Study context: Researchers got acute and convalescent COVID-19 samples from the United States, Italy and Spain. Sample material is recorded as cDNA or gDNA derived from T cells, B-cell-depleted T cells, or PBMCs.

Methods used by the authors: Scientists estimated how many nucleated cells there were by amplifying reference gene primers. The data were produced by immunoSEQ multiplex PCR, yet TCRdb's version contains in-frame clones alone and is incomplete. Clonal size and the V and J genes are those of that table, whereas D and trimming came from the DNA. This table holds approximately 500,000 clones, around 90% found once. Enrollment of patients from Seattle took place during active infection, with longitudinal follow-up. The TCR originated in a woman aged 45-65 years with COVID-19, enrolled during active disease. Specimen: peripheral blood.

The CDR3: CASSLAGTSGVGSRNIQYF. In DNA, the CDR3 is TGCGCCAGCAGCTTGGCCGGGACTAGCGGTGTGGGAAGTAGAAACATTCAGTACTTC. The V call is TRBV5-1, the J call TRBJ2-4, with 11 positions matching TRBD2. After removal of 0 bases from V and 6 bases from J, the junction contained 14 bases not matched to a gene. The CDR3 length is 19 residues. CDR1 and CDR2 (germline): SGHRS, YFSETQ.